The clone carrying this T cell receptor (beta chain) has more than one count but fewer than ten. Its antigen is not identified. This entry belongs to a study of response to subunit inactivated influenza vaccine. From germline, CDR1 is SQVTM and CDR2 ANQGSEA. V gave up 8 bases and J gave up 8 bases; unmatched junction bases: 7. The CDR3 contains 12 residues. TCRdb recomputed calls from the RT-PCR reads with MiXCR, one row per CDR3 protein. Here the sample spans more than 700,000 distinct CDR3 sequences, 21% being singletons. General study points: Researchers suggested that each seasonal influenza vaccination recruits few new T cells.

The sequence came from a man aged 50 or older who received an inactivated influenza vaccine. The rearrangement uses TRBV29-1 and TRBJ2-2, with TRBD1 matching over 8 bases. Specimen: PBMCs from blood, collected about 5 days after vaccination. CDR3 nucleotides: TGCAGCTCTCGGACAGGGACTGGGGAGCTGTTTTTT. Protein sequence: CSSRTGTGELFF.